Described below is a single TCR beta chain sequence and its context. These data are taken from a study of control samples from healthy donors and cancer patients. This table comes from immunoSEQ multiplex PCR, and its TCRdb copy is limited to in-frame clones, with some not included. This table holds tens of thousands of clones, roughly 84% found once. The germline CDR1 and CDR2 sequences are LNHNV and YYDKDF (reference sequence). V was shortened by 0 bases and J by 2 bases, with 11 bases between the two germline ends. The CDR3 loop spans 15 amino acids. Sample: PBMCs. The clonotype comes from a woman aged 45 to 65 with lung cancer. The V and J genes are TRBV15 and TRBJ2-7; D might be TRBD1 (5 bases). The CDR3 loop is CATSRDTTEPYEQYF. The CDR3 nucleotides read TGTGCCACCAGCAGAGATACGACAGAGCCCTACGAGCAGTACTTC.